This is a list of T cell receptor beta chains from one sample in a study of cytomegalovirus exposure and HLA in healthy donors. Sequencing used immunoSEQ multiplex PCR; TCRdb keeps in-frame clones, though not all of them. The sample includes 90,000 to 110,000 clones, just under 70% of them seen just once. Specimen: PBMCs. The source of these receptors is a woman aged 70-85 years in good health and CMV-seropositive. CDR3s include the opening cysteine and the closing phenylalanine or tryptophan. The D gene is left open where the match is weak. Clone size is not always given. Where it is, it says once, few, many or a class for expanded clones.

CDR3aa,CDR3nt,j_gene,v_gene,d_gene,abundance
CASSQDGGGSTNTGELFF,TGCGCCAGCAGCCAAGATGGAGGGGGCTCTACGAACACCGGGGAGCTGTTTTTT,TRBJ2-2,TRBV4-3,-,-
CASRRELNDGYTF,TGTGCCAGCAGGCGGGAGTTGAATGACGGCTACACCTTC,TRBJ1-2,TRBV6-1,-,few
CAWKGGAAPYEQYF,TGTGCCTGGAAGGGGGGGGCGGCGCCCTACGAGCAGTACTTC,TRBJ2-7,TRBV30,-,-
CATSPQGLRYEQYF,TGTGCCACCAGCCCCCAGGGGCTTCGCTACGAGCAGTACTTC,TRBJ2-7,TRBV15,-,-
CASSYRQGAGEQFF,TGTGCCAGCAGTTATAGACAGGGTGCGGGTGAGCAGTTCTTC,TRBJ2-1,TRBV2,TRBD1,few
CASSPRGRGTGELFF,TGTGCCAGCAGCCCCAGGGGGCGCGGCACCGGGGAGCTGTTTTTT,TRBJ2-2,TRBV5-6,TRBD1,few
CASSLVPIIATGGTQYF,TGCGCCAGCAGCTTGGTCCCAATCATAGCTACCGGGGGGACCCAGTACTTC,TRBJ2-5,TRBV5-1,-,-
CASRRTGRNEKLFF,TGTGCCAGCCGCCGGACAGGGCGTAATGAAAAACTGTTTTTT,TRBJ1-4,TRBV27,TRBD1,-
CASSLQRGGSDTQYF,TGTGCCAGCAGCCTTCAGCGGGGGGGCTCAGATACGCAGTATTTT,TRBJ2-3,TRBV7-2,TRBD2,-
CASSPTTGGPEAFF,TGTGCCAGCTCACCCACAACAGGGGGCCCTGAAGCTTTCTTT,TRBJ1-1,TRBV18,TRBD1,-
CASSPRTGAYEQYF,TGTGCCAGCAGCCCCCGGACAGGGGCCTACGAGCAGTACTTC,TRBJ2-7,TRBV9,TRBD1,-
CSARGSTEAFF,TGCAGTGCTAGAGGGAGCACTGAAGCTTTCTTT,TRBJ1-1,TRBV20-1,-,few
CASSPQGFGGYTF,TGTGCCAGCAGCCCACAGGGGTTCGGTGGCTACACCTTC,TRBJ1-2,TRBV7-2,TRBD1,-
CASSLDLNTEAFF,TGCGCCAGCAGCTTGGACTTGAACACTGAAGCTTTCTTT,TRBJ1-1,TRBV5-1,-,-
CAWSTSGQGWRPQHF,TGTGCCTGGAGCACCTCCGGACAGGGATGGAGGCCCCAGCATTTT,TRBJ1-5,TRBV30,TRBD1,once
CASSRRQGAGQSPLHF,TGTGCCAGCAGCCGAAGACAGGGGGCAGGTCAGTCACCCCTCCACTTT,TRBJ1-6,TRBV16,TRBD1,few
CASSGERANEKLFF,TGTGCCAGCAGCGGTGAGAGAGCTAATGAAAAACTGTTTTTT,TRBJ1-4,TRBV9,-,few
CSVTGSPSNEKLFF,TGCAGCGTTACAGGGTCGCCCTCTAATGAAAAACTGTTTTTT,TRBJ1-4,TRBV29-1,-,-
CASSLETGHSYEQYF,TGTGCCAGCAGCTTGGAGACAGGCCACTCCTACGAGCAGTACTTC,TRBJ2-7,TRBV5-4,-,-
CASSVGLAYQETQYF,TGTGCCAGCAGCGTAGGCCTAGCGTACCAAGAGACCCAGTACTTC,TRBJ2-5,TRBV9,-,-
CASSPRTLQAGVSTDTQYF,TGTGCCAGCTCACCCCGCACCCTGCAAGCGGGGGTAAGCACAGATACGCAGTATTTT,TRBJ2-3,TRBV18,TRBD2,-